This section outlines one TCR beta chain sequence together with its context. No cognate antigen has been identified for it. The input lacks base qualities; no much larger clone sits a single base away. The data stem from a study of CD8+ T cells in alopecia areata (dated by TCRdb to between 2018 and 2020). Background on the whole study: The treated patients, all with moderate-to-severe alopecia areata, were enrolled in an open-label pilot trial of oral tofacitinib given at 5 to 10 mg twice daily. Tofacitinib was administered for 6 to 18 months, and 6 months of follow-up off drug were then conducted to assess delayed response and recurrence. The study used high-throughput TCRbeta sequencing to examine T cell clonal expansion in alopecia areata, in both the C3H/HeJ mouse model and human patients. Scalp tissue and sorted CD4+ and CD8+ peripheral blood T cells from patchy and totalis/universalis alopecia areata patients and from healthy controls were covered by human TCRbeta sequencing. Biopsies were taken from tofacitinib-treated patients at baseline and again at 4 and 24 weeks into treatment, and several of those patients also had a later scalp biopsy. Scalp clonality was compared across normal scalp (n=4), patchy alopecia areata scalp (n=8), and alopecia totalis/universalis scalp (n=8). RNA came from the PAXgene miRNA kit for fixed scalp, the miRNeasy kit for PBMCs, and the RNeasy kit for mouse skin. TCRbeta CDR3 regions were amplified by immunoSEQ multiplex PCR using 35 Vbeta forward and 13 Jbeta reverse primers.

The sample's time point, from its label and the paper: baseline before oral tofacitinib. Lesional scalp punch biopsies and peripheral blood were obtained from alopecia areata patients. PBMCs were separated by density centrifugation and stained for CD3, CD4 and CD8, after which CD4+ and CD8+ T cells were sorted on a FACSAria. Results the study describes overall, beyond this receptor: Unlike mouse skin, where gammadelta T cells dominate, normal human skin contains resident alphabeta T cells that get sequenced too, which complicates analysis of the scalp TCR repertoire. Shared TCR sequences between patients were less evident than in mice, which may be partly attributable to HLA diversity in the patient population. Lesional scalp, especially in alopecia totalis/universalis, showed higher clonality and more expanded CD8+ clones than normal scalp, suggesting antigenic drive.

The library was made by the immunoSEQ multiplex PCR assay. RNA was extracted from all samples and reverse transcribed into cDNA as template for TCR sequencing. SuperScript III was used to make first-strand cDNA, primed with a 2:1 mix of oligo-dT and random hexamers. A synthetic immune receptor repertoire was used to gauge amplification bias, and whatever bias remained was removed computationally. As for how the authors treated the data: After raw reads were preprocessed to remove errors, the CDR3 was defined following IMGT conventions as running from the conserved cysteine to phenylalanine. To get clonality, Shannon entropy was normalized by log2 of the number of productive unique TCRs and the result was subtracted from 1. Whether scalp clones were CD4 or CD8 was inferred by matching scalp TCRbeta sequences against CD4 and CD8 repertoires sorted from blood. This is the immuneACCESS table as TCRdb keeps it, with only in-frame sequences that have V and J called. A part of the clones is gone; compared with another copy, unresolved V genes explain less than half, and the rest is unexplained. The V and J calls and clone size are taken from that table; D and trimming were inferred from the DNA. The sample yields fewer than 80,000 clones; roughly 57% were counted once. Approximately 17% of the sample rests with the top ten.

Including cysteine and phenylalanine, the CDR3 has 14 amino acids. Only the CDR3 part of the read is kept: 42 bases, read in frame from the first base. V is cut by 5 bases and J by 2 bases, and the space between the germline ends is 10 bases. From a lookup of the germline V gene (reference sequence), CDR1 and CDR2 are MNHEY and SMNVEV. The chain is encoded by TRBV27 joined to TRBJ2-1; TRBD2 is perhaps the D gene, given 5 matching bases. The sample in question was CD8+ T cells sorted from blood, obtained at week 0. The clonotype was recovered from a human donor with alopecia areata. CDR3 protein: CASSESGPYNEQFF. At the DNA level, the sequence is TGTGCCAGCAGTGAGAGCGGACCCTACAATGAGCAGTTCTTC.